This entry describes one T cell receptor (beta chain). Its antigen is unknown. Donors likely had unrecorded immune exposures despite being nominally healthy when sampled. The CDR3 extends over 16 amino acids. Trimming at V came to 4 bases and at J to 0 bases, leaving 6 bases not matched to a gene. Germline V gene sequence: CDR1 SGHRS, CDR2 YFSETQ. The sample originates from a study of cytomegalovirus exposure and HLA in healthy donors. General study results and limits: An apparent linkage of common viral pathogens to several of the most significant clusters emerged in a later analysis. CMV serostatus was the only immune exposure information that was available.

The PCR contained 60 Vbeta and 13 Jbeta primers. In the original workflow: Tens of millions of unique TCR beta chains, 9 million to 11 million shared, were counted in a later analysis. Data came from immunoSEQ multiplex PCR; TCRdb stores just in-frame clones and leaves some out. V and J calls and clone size are given by that table; D and trimming were obtained from the DNA. The sample has tens of thousands of clones, approximately 84% seen once; the top ten hold 2% to 2.5%. This TCR was sampled from a woman aged 45 to 65 in good health and CMV-seronegative. The sequenced sample consisted of PBMCs. V and J are TRBV5-1 and TRBJ2-2; 7 bases match TRBD1. CDR3: CASSLRQGTNTGELFF. CDR3 nucleotide sequence: TGCGCCAGCAGCCTCCGACAGGGAACGAACACCGGGGAGCTGTTTTTT.